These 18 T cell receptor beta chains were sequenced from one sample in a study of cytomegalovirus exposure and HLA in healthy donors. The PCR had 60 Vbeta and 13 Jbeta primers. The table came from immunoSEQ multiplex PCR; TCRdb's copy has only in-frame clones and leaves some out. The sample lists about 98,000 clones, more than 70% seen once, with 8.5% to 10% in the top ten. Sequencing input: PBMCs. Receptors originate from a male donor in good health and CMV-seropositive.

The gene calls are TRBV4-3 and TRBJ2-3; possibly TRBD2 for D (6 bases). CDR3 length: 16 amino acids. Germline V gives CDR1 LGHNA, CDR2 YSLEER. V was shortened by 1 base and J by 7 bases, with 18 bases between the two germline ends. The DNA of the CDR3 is TGCGCCAGCAGCCAAGCCTCGGGACTCCGCTCCAATACGCAGTATTTT. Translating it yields CASSQASGLRSNTQYF.

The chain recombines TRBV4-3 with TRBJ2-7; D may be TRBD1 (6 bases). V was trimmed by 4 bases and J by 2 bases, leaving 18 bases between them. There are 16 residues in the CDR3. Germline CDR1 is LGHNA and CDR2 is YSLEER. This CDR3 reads CASSPAVWDNPYEQYF. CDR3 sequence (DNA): TGCGCCAGCAGCCCGGCGGTTTGGGACAACCCCTACGAGCAGTACTTC.

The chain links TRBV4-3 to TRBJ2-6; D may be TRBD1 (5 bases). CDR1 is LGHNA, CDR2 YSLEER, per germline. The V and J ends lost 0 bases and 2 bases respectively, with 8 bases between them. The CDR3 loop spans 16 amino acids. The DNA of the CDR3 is TGCGCCAGCAGCCAAGAGGGGCGGCCTGGGGCCAACGTCCTGACTTTC. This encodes CASSQEGRPGANVLTF.

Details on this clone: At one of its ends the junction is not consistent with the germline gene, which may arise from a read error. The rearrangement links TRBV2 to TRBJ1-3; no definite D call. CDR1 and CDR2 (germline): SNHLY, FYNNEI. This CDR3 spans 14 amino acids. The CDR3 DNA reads TGTGCCACCATAAAGGAGACCCCTGGGAACACCATATATTTT. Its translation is CATIKETPGNTIYF.

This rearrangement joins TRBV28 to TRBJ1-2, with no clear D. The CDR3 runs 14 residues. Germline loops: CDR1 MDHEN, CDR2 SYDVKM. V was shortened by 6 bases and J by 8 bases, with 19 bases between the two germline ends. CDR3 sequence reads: CASSLAGKGRGYTF. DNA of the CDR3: TGTGCCAGCAGCTTGGCGGGGAAAGGGCGAGGCTACACCTTC.

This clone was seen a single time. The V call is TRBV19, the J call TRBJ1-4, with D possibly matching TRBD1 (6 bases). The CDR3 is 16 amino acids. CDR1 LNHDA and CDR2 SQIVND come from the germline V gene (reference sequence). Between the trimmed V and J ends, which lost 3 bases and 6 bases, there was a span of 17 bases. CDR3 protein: CASSIGRGQGHEKLFF. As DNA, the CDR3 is TGTGCCAGTAGTATCGGCAGGGGACAAGGGCATGAAAAACTGTTTTTT.

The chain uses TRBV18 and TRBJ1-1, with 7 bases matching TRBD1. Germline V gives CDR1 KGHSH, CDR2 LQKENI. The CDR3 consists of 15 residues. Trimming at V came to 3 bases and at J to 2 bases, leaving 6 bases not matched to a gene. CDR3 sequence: CASSPRGQVNTEAFF. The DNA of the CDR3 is TGTGCCAGCTCACCCCGAGGACAGGTCAACACTGAAGCTTTCTTT. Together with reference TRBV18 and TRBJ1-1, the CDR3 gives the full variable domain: NAGVMQNPRHLVRRRGQEARLRCSPMKGHSHVYWYRQLPEEGLKFMVYLQKENIIDESGMPKERFSAEFPKEGPSILRIQQVVRGDSAAYFCASSPRGQVNTEAFFGQGTRLTVV.

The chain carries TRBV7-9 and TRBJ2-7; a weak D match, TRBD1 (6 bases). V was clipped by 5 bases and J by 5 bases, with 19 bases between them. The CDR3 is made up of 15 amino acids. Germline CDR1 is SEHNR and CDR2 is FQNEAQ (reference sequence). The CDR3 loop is CASSTDRMSYHEQYF. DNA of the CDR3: TGTGCCAGCAGCACCGACAGGATGTCCTATCACGAGCAGTACTTC.

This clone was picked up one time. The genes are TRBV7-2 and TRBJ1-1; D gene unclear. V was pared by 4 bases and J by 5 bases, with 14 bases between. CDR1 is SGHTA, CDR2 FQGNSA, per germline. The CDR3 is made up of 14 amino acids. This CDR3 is CASSSGPLRTEAFF. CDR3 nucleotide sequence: TGTGCCAGCAGCTCAGGCCCCCTGAGAACTGAAGCTTTCTTT. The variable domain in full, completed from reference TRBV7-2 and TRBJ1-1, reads GAGVSQSPSNKVTEKGKDVELRCDPISGHTALYWYRQSLGQGLEFLIYFQGNSAPDKSGLPSDRFSAERTGGSVSTLTIQRTQQEDSAVYLCASSSGPLRTEAFFGQGTRLTVV.

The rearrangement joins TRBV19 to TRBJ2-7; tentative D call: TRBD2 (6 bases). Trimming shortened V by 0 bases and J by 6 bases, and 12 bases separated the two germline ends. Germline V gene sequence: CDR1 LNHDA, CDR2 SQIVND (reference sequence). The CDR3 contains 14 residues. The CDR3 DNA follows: TGTGCCAGTAGTATAGATGCGGGGACGGGCGAGCAGTACTTC. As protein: CASSIDAGTGEQYF.

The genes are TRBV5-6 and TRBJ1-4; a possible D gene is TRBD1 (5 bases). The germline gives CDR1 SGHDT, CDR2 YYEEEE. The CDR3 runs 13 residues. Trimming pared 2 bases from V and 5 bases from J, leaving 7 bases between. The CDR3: CASSFGGNEKLFF. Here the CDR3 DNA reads TGTGCCAGCAGCTTCGGGGGGAATGAAAAACTGTTTTTT. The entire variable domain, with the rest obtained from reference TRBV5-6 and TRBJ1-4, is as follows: DAGVTQSPTHLIKTRGQQVTLRCSPKSGHDTVSWYQQALGQGPQFIFQYYEEEERQRGNFPDRFSGHQFPNYSSELNVNALLLGDSALYLCASSFGGNEKLFFGSGTQLSVL.

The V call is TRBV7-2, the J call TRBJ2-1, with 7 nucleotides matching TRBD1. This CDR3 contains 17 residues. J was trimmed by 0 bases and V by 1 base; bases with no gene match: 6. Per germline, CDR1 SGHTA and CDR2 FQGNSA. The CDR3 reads CASSLGPRDSSYNEQFF. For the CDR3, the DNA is TGTGCCAGCAGCTTAGGTCCCCGGGACAGCTCCTACAATGAGCAGTTCTTC.

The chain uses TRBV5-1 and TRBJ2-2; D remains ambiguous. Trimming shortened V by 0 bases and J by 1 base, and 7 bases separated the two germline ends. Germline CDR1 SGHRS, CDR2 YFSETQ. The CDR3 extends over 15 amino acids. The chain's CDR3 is CASSLGQRNTGELFF. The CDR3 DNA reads TGCGCCAGCAGCTTGGGCCAGCGGAACACCGGGGAGCTGTTTTTT.

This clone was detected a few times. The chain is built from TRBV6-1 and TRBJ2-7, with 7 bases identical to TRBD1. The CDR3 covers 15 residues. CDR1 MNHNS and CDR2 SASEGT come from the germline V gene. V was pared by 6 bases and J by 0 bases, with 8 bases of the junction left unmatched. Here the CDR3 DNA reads TGTGCCAGCAGCGCCTCGGGGACAGACTCCTACGAGCAGTACTTC. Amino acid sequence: CASSASGTDSYEQYF.

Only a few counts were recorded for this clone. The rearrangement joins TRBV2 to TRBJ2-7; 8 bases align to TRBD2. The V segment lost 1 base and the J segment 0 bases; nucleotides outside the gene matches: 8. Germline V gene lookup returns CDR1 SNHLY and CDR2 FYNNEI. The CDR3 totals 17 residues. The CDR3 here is CASSEVVSGSSSYEQYF. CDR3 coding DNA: TGTGCCAGCAGTGAAGTGGTGAGCGGGAGTAGCTCCTACGAGCAGTACTTC. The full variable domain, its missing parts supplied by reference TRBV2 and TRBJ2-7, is EPEVTQTPSHQVTQMGQEVILRCVPISNHLYFYWYRQILGQKVEFLVSFYNNEISEKSEIFDDQFSVERPDGSNFTLKIRSTKLEDSAMYFCASSEVVSGSSSYEQYFGPGTRLTVT.

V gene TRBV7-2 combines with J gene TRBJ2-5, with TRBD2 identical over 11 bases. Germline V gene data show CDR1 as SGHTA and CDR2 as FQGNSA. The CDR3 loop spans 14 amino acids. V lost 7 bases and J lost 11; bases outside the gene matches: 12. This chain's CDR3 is CASTRTSGPLEQYF. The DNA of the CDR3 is TGTGCCAGCACCCGGACTAGCGGGCCTTTAGAGCAGTACTTC.

CDR3 sequence reads: CASSQDRGKYEQYF. The CDR3 DNA follows: TGCGCCAGCAGCCAAGACAGGGGGAAATACGAGCAGTACTTC. The V call is TRBV4-3, the J call TRBJ2-7; 7 positions agree with TRBD1. CDR1 is LGHNA, CDR2 YSLEER, per germline. CDR3 length: 14 amino acids. J lost 4 bases, V lost 0 bases, and 3 bases had no gene match.

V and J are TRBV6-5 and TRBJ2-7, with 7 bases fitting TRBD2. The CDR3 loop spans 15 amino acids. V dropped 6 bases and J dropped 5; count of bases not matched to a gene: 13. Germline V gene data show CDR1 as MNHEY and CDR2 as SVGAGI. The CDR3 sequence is CASRGAGSGDHEQYF. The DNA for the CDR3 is TGTGCCAGCAGGGGAGCGGGGTCGGGGGACCACGAGCAGTACTTC.